One and the same sample provided the 10 T cell receptor beta chains below, sequenced in a study of memory CD8 T cells in hepatitis C reinfection. This table comes from immunoSEQ multiplex PCR, and its TCRdb copy is limited to in-frame clones, with some not included. The sample has approximately 51,000 clones, roughly 89% seen once. Time point indicated: pre-reinfection, 55 to 20 weeks before reinfection detection. No in vitro expansion preceded TCR sequencing of the sorted cells. The sample comprised naive CD8+ T cells sorted from blood. The receptor set was obtained from a man in his late teens or twenties with hepatitis C virus infection.

CDR3 nucleotides: TGTGCCAGCAGTGTAGTGAGTAGCGGGAGTCGTTACGAGCAGTACTTC. Translated: CASSVVSSGSRYEQYF. The chain links TRBV2 to TRBJ2-7, with 9 bases aligning to TRBD2. Germline values: CDR1 SNHLY, CDR2 FYNNEI. The V gene end was trimmed by 4 bases and the J gene end by 4 bases; junction bases not matched to a gene: 11. This CDR3 contains 16 residues.

The gene calls are TRBV27 and TRBJ1-1; D remains ambiguous. Germline V gene lookup returns CDR1 MNHEY and CDR2 SMNVEV (reference sequence). The V gene lost 6 bases and the J gene lost 5 bases, with 13 bases spanning the gap. The CDR3 covers 13 residues. The DNA of the CDR3 is TGTGCCAGCAGCCTGAGTTTATGGACTGAAGCTTTCTTT. It translates to CASSLSLWTEAFF.

This chain links TRBV30 with TRBJ1-1; D remains ambiguous. With 0 bases removed from V and 4 bases from J, the gap between germline ends came to 6 bases. CDR3 length: 12 amino acids. CDR1 GTSNPN and CDR2 SVGIG come from the germline V gene (reference sequence). CDR3 DNA: TGTGCCTGGAGTGTGACGGGCACTGAAGCTTTCTTT. Its translation: CAWSVTGTEAFF.

The chain uses TRBV15 and TRBJ2-3, with 7 bases identical to TRBD1. V dropped 1 base and J dropped 1; count of bases not matched to a gene: 8. The CDR3 is made up of 17 amino acids. Germline values: CDR1 LNHNV, CDR2 YYDKDF (reference sequence). The CDR3 DNA reads TGTGCCACCAGCAGAGTTATCCCCGGGACAGGCACAGATACGCAGTATTTT. This translates into CATSRVIPGTGTDTQYF.

This clone is a singleton in its sample. The V gene is TRBV6-5, the J gene TRBJ1-1; no definite D call. The CDR3 consists of 12 residues. V lost 5 bases and J 6 bases, leaving 10 bases between the germline ends. Germline V gives CDR1 MNHEY, CDR2 SVGAGI. The CDR3: CASSLEVAEAFF. In nucleotides, the CDR3 is TGTGCCAGCAGTCTTGAGGTTGCTGAAGCTTTCTTT.

The chain uses TRBV27 and TRBJ2-7; perhaps TRBD1 as D (6 bases). The V end was cut by 0 bases, the J end by 0 bases, with 9 bases between. CDR1 and CDR2 from the germline V gene are MNHEY and SMNVEV (reference sequence). This CDR3 has 15 amino acids. The CDR3 bases are TGTGCCAGCAGTTTATCCCAGGGGAGCTCCTACGAGCAGTACGTC. It encodes CASSLSQGSSYEQYV.

The CDR3 nucleotides read TGCGCCAGCGGGGGCAAGACAGGGAACACTGAAGCTTTCTTT. Its translation is CASGGKTGNTEAFF. V usage is TRBV10-2 and J usage is TRBJ1-1; D may be TRBD1 (6 bases). The CDR3 contains 14 residues. Looked up from germline, CDR1 is WSHSY and CDR2 is SAAADI. Trimming shortened V by 8 bases and J by 1 base, and 14 bases separated the two germline ends.

The chain is built from TRBV11-3 and TRBJ2-2, with D possibly TRBD2 on 5 matching bases. The germline CDR1 and CDR2 sequences are SGHNT and YENEEA. With 5 bases removed from V and 2 bases from J, the gap between germline ends came to 15 bases. The CDR3 runs 16 residues. The DNA for the CDR3 is TGTGCCAGCAGCCCCTACCAGGAGGATAACACCGGGGAGCTGTTTTTT. Translating gives CASSPYQEDNTGELFF.

The rearrangement uses TRBV18 and TRBJ1-5, with 10 bases that match TRBD1. V lost 5 bases and J lost 0; bases outside the gene matches: 4. Germline CDR1 is KGHSH and CDR2 is LQKENI. The CDR3 runs to 16 residues. The DNA for the CDR3 is TGTGCCAGCTCAGGGACAGGGGATCGTAGCAATCAGCCCCAGCATTTT. Amino acids: CASSGTGDRSNQPQHF.

The J gene is TRBJ2-7, the V gene TRBV6-5; D is unresolved. Trimming cost V 3 bases and J 0 bases, with 9 bases left between them. Germline V gene data show CDR1 as MNHEY and CDR2 as SVGAGI. The CDR3 loop spans 14 amino acids. CDR3 in amino acids: CASSYESRSYEQYF. The CDR3 DNA sequence: TGTGCCAGCAGTTATGAGTCCCGCTCCTACGAGCAGTACTTC.